The 26 T cell receptor beta chains below all came from one sample that was sequenced in a study of T cell repertoires in cytomegalovirus infection. No antigens are known for them. MiXCR, run by TCRdb on the reads, gives a single entry per CDR3 protein. The data contain around 430,000 distinct CDR3 sequences, about two fifths of them singletons. The sequences come from cultured PBMCs, collected from culture after CMV antigen stimulation. Receptor source: a human donor in good health (CMV status not recorded). Some clones in this sample may be carry-over from other donors' samples.

In the case of this clonotype: Given a much more abundant clone one base away, this may be a read error. The chain employs TRBV7-2 and TRBJ2-1; 11 nucleotides align to TRBD2. Germline trimming cut 5 bases from V and 6 bases from J; bases unmatched to any gene: 9. The germline V gene encodes CDR1 SGHTA and CDR2 FQGNSA. The CDR3 contains 16 residues. The CDR3 region has the DNA TGTGCCAGCAGCATCATAGCGGGAGGGCCGTTCAATGAGCAGTTCTTC. Translated: CASSIIAGGPFNEQFF.

This clonotype was seen a handful of times. This chain links TRBV19 with TRBJ1-1; D not resolved. Per the germline V gene, CDR1 is LNHDA and CDR2 is SQIVND (reference sequence). This CDR3 contains 14 residues. Between the trimmed V and J ends, which lost 1 base and 0 bases, there was a span of 6 bases. In nucleotides, the CDR3 is TGTGCCAGTAGTATAGGAGGATTGAACACTGAAGCTTTCTTT. This sequence encodes CASSIGGLNTEAFF.

This sequence joins TRBV12-3 or TRBV12-4 and TRBJ1-2, with a possible D match to TRBD1 (5 bases). Trimming left V 6 bases short and J 7 bases short, with 24 bases between. This CDR3 spans 16 amino acids. The CDR3 coding sequence is TGTGCCAGCAGCTCCGGCCGGCGTTCAGGGAGGGGTGGCTACACCTTC. It specifies CASSSGRRSGRGGYTF.

CDR3 loop: CASSPPGVGYGYTF. In DNA, the CDR3 is TGTGCCAGCAGCCCACCGGGCGTAGGGTATGGCTACACCTTC. The chain uses TRBV7-6 and TRBJ1-2, with unresolved D. Looked up from germline, CDR1 is SGHVS and CDR2 is FNYEAQ. The CDR3 has 14 amino acids. V lost 5 bases and J lost 5, with 15 bases in between.

V is TRBV9 and J is TRBJ1-3, with D possibly matching TRBD1 (5 bases). The CDR3 has 14 residues. Germline CDR1 is SGDLS and CDR2 is YYNGEE. Trimming removed 0 bases at V and 6 bases at J, with 10 bases between. CDR3 protein: CASSVGGRINTIYF. The CDR3 coding sequence is TGTGCCAGCAGCGTAGGGGGCAGGATAAACACCATATATTTT.

The chain carries TRBV7-2 and TRBJ2-3, with D perhaps TRBD1 or TRBD2 (6 bases each). The CDR3 consists of 15 residues. Deletions cut 4 bases from V and 5 bases from J, with 16 bases between. The germline V gene encodes CDR1 SGHTA and CDR2 FQGNSA. CDR3 residues: CASSSAGGGGDTQYF. The CDR3 bases are TGTGCCAGCAGCTCGGCTGGAGGAGGGGGAGATACGCAGTATTTT.

V and J are TRBV7-9 and TRBJ2-7; 7 bases are a match to TRBD2. Losses at the gene ends were 6 bases for V and 2 bases for J; bases not matched to a gene: 10. The CDR3 spans 15 residues. Germline V CDR1 and CDR2: SEHNR, FQNEAQ (reference sequence). CDR3 amino acids: CASRSGGGPTYEQYF. CDR3 in DNA: TGTGCCAGCAGAAGCGGCGGGGGACCGACCTACGAGCAGTACTTC.

The chain employs TRBV19 and TRBJ2-5; 9 bases are shared with TRBD1. The germline V gene encodes CDR1 LNHDA and CDR2 SQIVND (reference sequence). The trim removed 5 bases at V and 2 bases at J, leaving 0 bases unmatched. The CDR3 spans 13 residues. The CDR3 region has the DNA TGTGCCAGTAGTGGGACAGGGCAAGAGACCCAGTACTTC. Protein sequence: CASSGTGQETQYF.

This chain uses TRBV7-8 with TRBJ1-2, with D maybe TRBD1 (5 bases). Germline V CDR1 and CDR2: SGHVS, FQNEAQ. This CDR3 has 14 amino acids. V was shortened by 5 bases and J by 6 bases, with 16 bases between the two germline ends. CDR3 amino acids: CASSKGRERNGYTF. The CDR3 DNA is TGTGCCAGCAGCAAGGGCAGGGAACGGAATGGCTACACCTTC.

The CDR3 DNA follows: TGTGCCAGCAGCCGAATAACAGGAGATGAAGCTTTCTTT. Translating it yields CASSRITGDEAFF. The rearrangement joins TRBV7-2 to TRBJ1-1; D may be TRBD1 (5 bases). CDR1 SGHTA and CDR2 FQGNSA come from the germline V gene. This CDR3 is 13 amino acids long. V lost 5 bases, J lost 7 bases, and 14 bases lay in between.

This clonotype was detected only a few times. The rearrangement links TRBV7-2 to TRBJ2-2; tentative D call: TRBD2 (5 bases). Trimming pared 3 bases from V and 4 bases from J, leaving 12 bases between. The CDR3 runs to 15 residues. Germline V gene sequence: CDR1 SGHTA, CDR2 FQGNSA. The CDR3 sequence is CASSLVISGTGELFF. DNA of the CDR3: TGTGCCAGCAGCTTGGTAATCAGCGGCACCGGGGAGCTGTTTTTT. Together with reference TRBV7-2 and TRBJ2-2, the CDR3 gives the full variable domain: GAGVSQSPSNKVTEKGKDVELRCDPISGHTALYWYRQSLGQGLEFLIYFQGNSAPDKSGLPSDRFSAERTGGSVSTLTIQRTQQEDSAVYLCASSLVISGTGELFFGEGSRLTVL.

The chain recombines TRBV7-8 with TRBJ2-7; no firm D call. V gave up 1 base and J gave up 12 bases, with 10 bases separating them. The CDR3 is 11 amino acids. Looked up from germline, CDR1 is SGHVS and CDR2 is FQNEAQ. CDR3 amino acids: CASSLERMAYF. DNA of the CDR3: TGTGCCAGCAGCTTAGAACGAATGGCGTACTTC.

The chain recombines TRBV7-3 with TRBJ2-1, with D tentatively TRBD1 or TRBD2 (8 bases each). Trimming shortened V by 5 bases and J by 11 bases, and 25 bases separated the two germline ends. The CDR3 has 16 amino acids. CDR1 SGHTA and CDR2 FQGTGA come from the germline V gene. The CDR3 nucleotides read TGTGCCAGCAGCCCAGGGGGCCTAGCGGGTACCGGAAAGCAGTTCTTC. Its translation: CASSPGGLAGTGKQFF.

The chain combines TRBV20-1 with TRBJ2-3, with D uncertain. This CDR3 has 14 residues. V shed 2 bases and J shed 3 bases, with 12 bases lying between them. In germline, CDR1 is DFQATT, CDR2 SNEGSKA (reference sequence). The CDR3 reads CSARFAGGTDTQYF. The CDR3 bases are TGCAGTGCTAGATTCGCTGGCGGAACAGATACGCAGTATTTT.

The chain uses TRBV30 and TRBJ1-5; D uncertain. Germline loops: CDR1 GTSNPN, CDR2 SVGIG (reference sequence). V was trimmed by 3 bases and J by 10 bases, leaving 16 bases between them. CDR3 length: 13 residues. In nucleotides, the CDR3 is TGTGCCTGGAGAGCCGCGACCCAAGGCCCCCAGCATTTT. This codes for CAWRAATQGPQHF. Full variable domain (missing parts from reference TRBV30 and TRBJ1-5): SQTIHQWPATLVQPVGSPLSLECTVEGTSNPNLYWYRQAAGRGLQLLFYSVGIGQISSEVPQNLSASRPQDRQFILSSKKLLLSDSGFYLCAWRAATQGPQHFGDGTRLSIL.

This rearrangement joins TRBV6-6 to TRBJ2-3, with no clear D. This CDR3 is 13 amino acids long. Deletions cut 6 bases from V and 8 bases from J, with 15 bases between. Germline CDR1 MNHNY, CDR2 SVGAGI (reference sequence). Here the CDR3 reads CASRRPPRGTQYF. The CDR3 DNA is TGTGCCAGCAGACGCCCTCCCCGTGGTACGCAGTATTTT.

The rearrangement links TRBV6-6 to TRBJ2-2; 15 positions agree with TRBD2. Unmatched junction bases numbered 7, after V lost 6 bases and J lost 11 bases. The CDR3 totals 15 residues. The germline V gene has CDR1 MNHNY and CDR2 SVGAGI (reference sequence). CDR3 DNA sequence: TGTGCCAGCAGGCTTTGGACTAGCGGGGGGGGTGAGCTGTTTTTT. This codes for CASRLWTSGGGELFF.

V gene TRBV7-2 combines with J gene TRBJ2-5; 7 positions match TRBD1. This CDR3 has 15 amino acids. Looked up from germline, CDR1 is SGHTA and CDR2 is FQGNSA. V trimming: 1 base; J trimming: 2 bases; junction bases outside the gene matches: 4. CDR3 loop: CASSLERDRQETQYF. The CDR3 DNA follows: TGTGCCAGCAGCTTAGAGAGGGACAGACAAGAGACCCAGTACTTC.

The chain has TRBV10-1 and TRBJ1-1; the D gene is possibly TRBD1 (5 bases). Looked up from germline, CDR1 is WNHNN and CDR2 is SYGVQD (reference sequence). V lost 4 bases, J lost 5 bases, and 14 bases lay in between. The CDR3 is 14 amino acids. The CDR3 DNA reads TGCGCCAGCAGTGCGGGCAGGGCTAGGACTGAAGCTTTCTTT. It translates to CASSAGRARTEAFF.

V gene TRBV28 combines with J gene TRBJ1-5; a possible D gene is TRBD1 (6 bases). Germline CDR1 and CDR2: MDHEN and SYDVKM. The CDR3 loop spans 15 amino acids. V was trimmed by 5 bases and J by 5 bases, leaving 16 bases between them. The CDR3: CASSRAGDRDQPQHF. The CDR3 DNA is TGTGCCAGCAGTCGAGCAGGGGATCGCGATCAGCCCCAGCATTTT.

The chain joins TRBV12-3 or TRBV12-4 to TRBJ2-3, with TRBD2 as a possible D gene (5 bases). The CDR3 has 10 amino acids. Trimming took off 8 bases at V and 7 bases at J, with 7 bases between the two ends. CDR3 in DNA: TGTGCCAGCGGGGAGAATACGCAGTATTTT. Translation gives CASGENTQYF.

This clonotype was counted only a few times. The rearrangement links TRBV7-2 to TRBJ2-5, with 7 bases lining up with TRBD1. V lost 2 bases and J lost 6; bases outside the gene matches: 12. CDR1 is SGHTA and CDR2 is FQGNSA in the germline V gene. The CDR3 spans 16 residues. In DNA form, the CDR3 reads TGTGCCAGCAGCTTACTACCGGGACAGATATCTCAGACCCAGTACTTC. Translation gives CASSLLPGQISQTQYF.

The chain recombines TRBV7-2 with TRBJ2-3; tentative D call: TRBD2 (6 bases). The CDR3 loop spans 13 amino acids. Germline V gene sequence: CDR1 SGHTA, CDR2 FQGNSA. Trimming took 11 bases from V and 0 from J, leaving 12 bases between them. The CDR3, as DNA: TGTGCCGGCGGGACTCCTAGCACAGATACGCAGTATTTT. Translating gives CAGGTPSTDTQYF.

The chain has TRBV2 and TRBJ2-3; D may be TRBD2 (6 bases). The CDR3 is 17 amino acids. Germline assignment: CDR1 SNHLY and CDR2 FYNNEI. Trimming removed 5 bases at V and 2 bases at J, with 20 bases between. CDR3 coding DNA: TGTGCCAGCAGTTACACCCCGAGCGGGCCGCCCACAGATACGCAGTATTTT. Encoded protein: CASSYTPSGPPTDTQYF. Drawing the rest from reference TRBV2 and TRBJ2-3, the complete variable domain is EPEVTQTPSHQVTQMGQEVILRCVPISNHLYFYWYRQILGQKVEFLVSFYNNEISEKSEIFDDQFSVERPDGSNFTLKIRSTKLEDSAMYFCASSYTPSGPPTDTQYFGPGTRLTVL.

The rearrangement links TRBV6-1 to TRBJ2-1, with D tentatively TRBD1 (5 bases). This CDR3 is built from 17 residues. V was cut by 2 bases and J by 0 bases, with 14 bases left in between. Germline CDR1 reads MNHNS; CDR2 reads SASEGT. The CDR3 sequence is CASSELGQGSSYNEQFF. In DNA form, the CDR3 reads TGTGCCAGCAGTGAACTAGGGCAGGGATCCTCCTACAATGAGCAGTTCTTC.

The chain couples TRBV7-9 to TRBJ1-5; D remains unclear. In germline, CDR1 is SEHNR, CDR2 FQNEAQ (reference sequence). This CDR3 is 13 amino acids long. The V end was cut by 4 bases, the J end by 3 bases, with 7 bases between. In DNA form, the CDR3 reads TGTGCCAGCAGCTCAATGGACAATCAGCCCCAGCATTTT. Encoded protein: CASSSMDNQPQHF.